This TCR beta chain emerged from a study of T cell responses to AZD1222 COVID-19 vaccine. Study-level findings and limits: Every sample of the repertoires postdated the peak T cell response. Among the donors, most were white British and more were female, and clonal diversity was possibly underestimated. Baseline seropositivity characterized only six AZD1222 recipients.

Trimming removed 7 bases at V and 2 bases at J, with 12 bases between. Germline values: CDR1 SEHNR, CDR2 FQNEAQ (reference sequence). This CDR3 contains 14 residues. Notes on this clone: Antigen unknown.

The assay was immunoSEQ multiplex PCR, and TCRdb's table has in-frame clones only and misses some. Among about 180,000 clones, around nine tenths were seen once, and the ten largest hold under 14%. This material consisted of peripheral blood, taken 28 days after the second AZD1222 dose. The J gene is TRBJ2-1, the V gene TRBV7-9; no definite D call. The receptor comes from an adult who received the AZD1222 COVID-19 vaccine. The CDR3 sequence is CASTPRNPYNEQFF. The CDR3, as DNA: TGTGCCAGCACCCCCCGGAACCCCTACAATGAGCAGTTCTTC.